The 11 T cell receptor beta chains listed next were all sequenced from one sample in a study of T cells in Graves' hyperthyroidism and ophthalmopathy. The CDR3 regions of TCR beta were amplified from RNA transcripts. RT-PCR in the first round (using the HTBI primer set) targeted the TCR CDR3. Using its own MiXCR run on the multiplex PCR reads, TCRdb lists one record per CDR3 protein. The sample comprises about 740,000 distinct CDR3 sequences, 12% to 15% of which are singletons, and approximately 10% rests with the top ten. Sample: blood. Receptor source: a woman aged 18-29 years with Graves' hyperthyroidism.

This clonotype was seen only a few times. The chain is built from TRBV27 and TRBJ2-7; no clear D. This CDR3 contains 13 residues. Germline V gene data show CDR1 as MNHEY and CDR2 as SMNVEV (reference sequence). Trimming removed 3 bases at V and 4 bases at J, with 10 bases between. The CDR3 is CASSFSTTYEQYF. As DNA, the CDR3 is TGTGCCAGCAGTTTCTCAACTACTTACGAGCAGTACTTC.

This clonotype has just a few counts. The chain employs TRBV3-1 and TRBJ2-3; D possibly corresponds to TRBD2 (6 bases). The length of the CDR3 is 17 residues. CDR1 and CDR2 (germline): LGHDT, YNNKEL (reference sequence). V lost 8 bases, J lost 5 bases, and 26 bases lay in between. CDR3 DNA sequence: TGTGCCAGCGCCCCCTATTCGGGAGTGGGGGGAATAGATACGCAGTATTTT. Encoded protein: CASAPYSGVGGIDTQYF.

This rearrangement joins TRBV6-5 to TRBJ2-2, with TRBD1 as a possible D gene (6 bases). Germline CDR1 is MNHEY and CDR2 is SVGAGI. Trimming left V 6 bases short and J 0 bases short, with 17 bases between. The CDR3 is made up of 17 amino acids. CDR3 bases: TGTGCCAGCAGCTACGACGGCAGGGACACGAACACCGGGGAGCTGTTTTTT. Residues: CASSYDGRDTNTGELFF.

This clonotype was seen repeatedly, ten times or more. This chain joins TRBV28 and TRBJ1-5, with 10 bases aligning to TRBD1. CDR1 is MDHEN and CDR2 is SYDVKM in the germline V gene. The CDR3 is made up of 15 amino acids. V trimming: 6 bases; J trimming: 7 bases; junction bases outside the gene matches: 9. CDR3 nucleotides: TGTGCCAGCAGCCCTACGGACAGGGGGGGACAGCCCCAGCATTTT. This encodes CASSPTDRGGQPQHF.

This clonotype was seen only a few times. The CDR3 region is CASNTDRVNTEAFF. The CDR3, as DNA: TGTGCCAGCAATACGGACAGAGTGAACACTGAAGCTTTCTTT. The J gene is TRBJ1-1, the V gene TRBV7-9; possible D gene TRBD1, 6 bases. Deletions cut 7 bases from V and 0 bases from J, with 12 bases between. CDR3 size: 14 residues. Germline lookup yields CDR1 SEHNR and CDR2 FQNEAQ (reference sequence).

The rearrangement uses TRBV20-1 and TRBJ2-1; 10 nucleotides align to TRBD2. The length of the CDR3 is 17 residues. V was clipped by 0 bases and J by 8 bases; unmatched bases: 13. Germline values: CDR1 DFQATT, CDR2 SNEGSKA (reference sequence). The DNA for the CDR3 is TGCAGTGCTAGAGATTGGGTGAGCGGGAGGGCCTTGGATGAGCAGTTCTTC. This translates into CSARDWVSGRALDEQFF.

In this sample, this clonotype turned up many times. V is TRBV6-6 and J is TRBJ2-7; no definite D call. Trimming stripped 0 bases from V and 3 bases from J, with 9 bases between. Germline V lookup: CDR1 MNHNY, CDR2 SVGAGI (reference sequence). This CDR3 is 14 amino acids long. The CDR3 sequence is CASSYSDGYYEQYF. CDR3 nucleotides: TGTGCCAGCAGTTACTCCGACGGATACTACGAGCAGTACTTC.

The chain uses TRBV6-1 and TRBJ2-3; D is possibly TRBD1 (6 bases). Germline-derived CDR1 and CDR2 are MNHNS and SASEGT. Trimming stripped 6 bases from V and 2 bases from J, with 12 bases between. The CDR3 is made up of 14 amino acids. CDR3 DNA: TGTGCCAGCAGGGAACAGGGTGCCACAGATACGCAGTATTTT. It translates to CASREQGATDTQYF.

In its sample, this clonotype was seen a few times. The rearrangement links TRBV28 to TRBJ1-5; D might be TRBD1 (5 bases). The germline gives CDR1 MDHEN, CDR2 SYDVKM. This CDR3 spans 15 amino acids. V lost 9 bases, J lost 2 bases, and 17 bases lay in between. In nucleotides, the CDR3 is TGTGCCAGTAGAACCGGGGGTATTGGCAATCAGCCCCAGCATTTT. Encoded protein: CASRTGGIGNQPQHF.

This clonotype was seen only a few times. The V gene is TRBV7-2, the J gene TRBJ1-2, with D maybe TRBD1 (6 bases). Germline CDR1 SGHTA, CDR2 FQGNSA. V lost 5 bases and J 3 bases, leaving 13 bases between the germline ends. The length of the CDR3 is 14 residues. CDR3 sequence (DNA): TGTGCCAGCAGCCCTCACACAGGGTACTATGGCTACACCTTC. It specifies CASSPHTGYYGYTF.

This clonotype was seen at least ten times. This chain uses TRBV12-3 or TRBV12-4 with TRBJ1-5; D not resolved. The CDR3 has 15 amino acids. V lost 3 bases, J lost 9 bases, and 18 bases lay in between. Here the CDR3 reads CASSFRVGNKSPQHF. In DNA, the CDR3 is TGTGCCAGCAGTTTTCGGGTCGGGAATAAATCGCCCCAGCATTTT.